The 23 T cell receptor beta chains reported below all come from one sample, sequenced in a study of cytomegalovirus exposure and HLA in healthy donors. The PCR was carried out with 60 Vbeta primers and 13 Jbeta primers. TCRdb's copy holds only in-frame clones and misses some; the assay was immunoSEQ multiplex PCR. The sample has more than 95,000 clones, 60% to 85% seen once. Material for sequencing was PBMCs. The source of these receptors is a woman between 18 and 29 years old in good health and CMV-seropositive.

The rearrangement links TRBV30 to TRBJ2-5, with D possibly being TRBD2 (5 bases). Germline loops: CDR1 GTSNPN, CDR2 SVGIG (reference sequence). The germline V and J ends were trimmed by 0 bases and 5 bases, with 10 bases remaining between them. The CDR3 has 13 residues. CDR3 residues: CAWSVALGETQYF. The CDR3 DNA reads TGTGCCTGGAGTGTCGCACTAGGGGAGACCCAGTACTTC.

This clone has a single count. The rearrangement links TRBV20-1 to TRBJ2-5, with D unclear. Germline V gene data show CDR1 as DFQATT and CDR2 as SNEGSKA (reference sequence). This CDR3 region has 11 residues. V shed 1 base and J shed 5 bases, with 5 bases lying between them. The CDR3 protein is CSARVAETQYF. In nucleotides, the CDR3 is TGCAGTGCTAGAGTGGCCGAGACCCAGTACTTC.

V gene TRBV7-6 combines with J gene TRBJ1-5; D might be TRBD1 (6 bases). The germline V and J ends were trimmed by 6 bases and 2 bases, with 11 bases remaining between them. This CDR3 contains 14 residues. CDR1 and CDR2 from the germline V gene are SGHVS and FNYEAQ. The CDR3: CASSPGAGNQPQHF. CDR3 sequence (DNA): TGTGCCAGCAGTCCAGGGGCGGGCAATCAGCCCCAGCATTTT.

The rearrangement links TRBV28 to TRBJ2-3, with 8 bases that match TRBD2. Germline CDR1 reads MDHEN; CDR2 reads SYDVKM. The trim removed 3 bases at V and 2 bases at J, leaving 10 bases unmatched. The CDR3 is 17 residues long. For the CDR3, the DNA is TGTGCCAGCAGTTTTTCGGGGGGGGGCGGGCTCACAGATACGCAGTATTTT. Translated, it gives CASSFSGGGGLTDTQYF.

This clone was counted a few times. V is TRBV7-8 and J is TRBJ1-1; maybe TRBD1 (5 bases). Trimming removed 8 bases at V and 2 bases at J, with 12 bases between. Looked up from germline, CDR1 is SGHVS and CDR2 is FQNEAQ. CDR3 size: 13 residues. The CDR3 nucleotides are TGTGCCAGCGCGGACATCCCTAACACTGAAGCTTTCTTT. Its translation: CASADIPNTEAFF. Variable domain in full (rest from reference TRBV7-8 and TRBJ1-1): GAGVSQSPRYKVAKRGQDVALRCDPISGHVSLFWYQQALGQGPEFLTYFQNEAQLDKSGLPSDRFFAERPEGSVSTLKIQRTQQEDSAVYLCASADIPNTEAFFGQGTRLTVV.

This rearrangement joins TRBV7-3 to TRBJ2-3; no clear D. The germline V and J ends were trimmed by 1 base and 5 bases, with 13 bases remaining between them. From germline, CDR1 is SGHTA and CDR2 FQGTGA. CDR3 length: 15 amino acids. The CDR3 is CASSLNPPPLDTQYF. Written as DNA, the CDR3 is TGTGCCAGCAGCTTAAATCCCCCCCCTTTAGATACGCAGTATTTT.

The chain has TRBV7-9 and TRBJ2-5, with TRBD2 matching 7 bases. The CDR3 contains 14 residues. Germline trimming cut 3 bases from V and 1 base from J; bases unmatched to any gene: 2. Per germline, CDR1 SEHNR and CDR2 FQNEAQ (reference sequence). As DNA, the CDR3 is TGTGCCAGCAGCTTGGCTAGCGGCCAAGAGACCCAGTACTTC. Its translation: CASSLASGQETQYF. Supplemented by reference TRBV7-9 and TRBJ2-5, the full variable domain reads DTGVSQNPRHKITKRGQNVTFRCDPISEHNRLYWYRQTLGQGPEFLTYFQNEAQLEKSRLLSDRFSAERPKGSFSTLEIQRTEQGDSAMYLCASSLASGQETQYFGPGTRLLVL.

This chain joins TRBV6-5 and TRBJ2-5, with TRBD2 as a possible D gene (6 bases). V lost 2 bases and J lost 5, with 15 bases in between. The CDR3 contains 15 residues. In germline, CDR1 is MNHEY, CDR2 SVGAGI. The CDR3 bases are TGTGCCAGCAGTTACCAGGCGGCGGGGACGGAGACCCAGTACTTC. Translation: CASSYQAAGTETQYF.

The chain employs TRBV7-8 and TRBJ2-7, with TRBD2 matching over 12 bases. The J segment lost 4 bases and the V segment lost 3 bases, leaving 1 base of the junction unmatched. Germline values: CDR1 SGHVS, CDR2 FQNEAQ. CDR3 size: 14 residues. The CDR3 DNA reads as TGTGCCAGCAGCTTCGGGACTAGCGGGTACGAGCAGTACTTC. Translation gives CASSFGTSGYEQYF.

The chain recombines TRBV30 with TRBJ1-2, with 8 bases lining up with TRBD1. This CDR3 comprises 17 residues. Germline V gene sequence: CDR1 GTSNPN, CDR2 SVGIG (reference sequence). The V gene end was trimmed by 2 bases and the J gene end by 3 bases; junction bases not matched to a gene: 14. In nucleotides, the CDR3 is TGTGCCTGGAGTCTTCTCTGGACAGGGAGTAATGACTATGGCTACACCTTC. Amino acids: CAWSLLWTGSNDYGYTF.

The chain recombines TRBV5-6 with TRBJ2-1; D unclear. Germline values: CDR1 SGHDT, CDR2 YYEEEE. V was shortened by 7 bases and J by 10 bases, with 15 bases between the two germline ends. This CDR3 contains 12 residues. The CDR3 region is CASRNGLREQFF. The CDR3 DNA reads TGTGCCAGCCGAAACGGGTTGAGGGAGCAGTTCTTC.

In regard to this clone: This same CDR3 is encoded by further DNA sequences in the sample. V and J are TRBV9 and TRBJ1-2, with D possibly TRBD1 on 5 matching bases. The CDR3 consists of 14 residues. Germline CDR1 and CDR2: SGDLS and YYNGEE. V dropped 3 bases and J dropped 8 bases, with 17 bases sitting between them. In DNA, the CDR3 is TGTGCCAGCAGCGCTCCTACAGGAGCAGGGGGCTACACCTTC. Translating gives CASSAPTGAGGYTF.

The CDR3: CAWSVLRGYNEQFF. CDR3 DNA: TGTGCCTGGAGTGTACTCAGGGGGTACAATGAGCAGTTCTTC. J is TRBJ2-1 and V is TRBV30; 7 bases are shared with TRBD1. The CDR3 consists of 14 residues. The ends lost 0 bases at V and 4 bases at J; junction bases unmatched: 3. Germline assignment: CDR1 GTSNPN and CDR2 SVGIG (reference sequence).

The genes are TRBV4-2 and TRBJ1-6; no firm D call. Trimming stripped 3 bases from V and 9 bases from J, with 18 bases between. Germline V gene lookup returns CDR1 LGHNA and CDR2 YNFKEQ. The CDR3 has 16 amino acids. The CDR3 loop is CASSQVGRAEGSPLHF. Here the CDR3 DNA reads TGTGCCAGCAGCCAGGTAGGCAGAGCAGAGGGTTCACCCCTCCACTTT.

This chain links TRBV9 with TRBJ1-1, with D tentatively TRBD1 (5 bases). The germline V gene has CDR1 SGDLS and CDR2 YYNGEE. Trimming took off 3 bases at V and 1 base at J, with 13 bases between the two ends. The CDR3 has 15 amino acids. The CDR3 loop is CASSGFDRPNTEAFF. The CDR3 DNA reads TGTGCCAGCAGCGGATTTGACAGACCGAACACTGAAGCTTTCTTT.

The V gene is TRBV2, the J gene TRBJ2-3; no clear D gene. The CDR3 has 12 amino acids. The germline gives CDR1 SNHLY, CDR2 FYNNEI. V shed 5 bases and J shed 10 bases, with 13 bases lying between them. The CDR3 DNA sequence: TGTGCCAGCAGTCCCTCGAGAGAGTCGCAGTATTTT. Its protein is CASSPSRESQYF.

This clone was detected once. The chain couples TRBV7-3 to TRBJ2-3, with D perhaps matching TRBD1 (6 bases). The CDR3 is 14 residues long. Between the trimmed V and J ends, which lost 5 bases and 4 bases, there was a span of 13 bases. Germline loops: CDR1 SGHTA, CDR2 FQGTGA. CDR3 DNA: TGTGCCAGCAGCCCGGGCAGGGGCTCAGATACGCAGTATTTT. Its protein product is CASSPGRGSDTQYF.

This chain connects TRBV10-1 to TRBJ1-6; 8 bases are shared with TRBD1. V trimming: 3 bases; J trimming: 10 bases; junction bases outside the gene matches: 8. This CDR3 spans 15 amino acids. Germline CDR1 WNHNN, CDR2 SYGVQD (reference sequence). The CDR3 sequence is CASSESDRGQSPLHF. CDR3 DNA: TGCGCCAGCAGTGAATCAGACAGGGGACAATCACCCCTCCACTTT.

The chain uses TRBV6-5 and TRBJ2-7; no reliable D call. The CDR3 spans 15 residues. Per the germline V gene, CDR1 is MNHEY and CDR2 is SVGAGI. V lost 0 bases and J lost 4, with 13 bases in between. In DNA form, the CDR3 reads TGTGCCAGCAGTTACTCAGGCGGTTCGGGTTACGAGCAGTACTTC. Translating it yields CASSYSGGSGYEQYF.

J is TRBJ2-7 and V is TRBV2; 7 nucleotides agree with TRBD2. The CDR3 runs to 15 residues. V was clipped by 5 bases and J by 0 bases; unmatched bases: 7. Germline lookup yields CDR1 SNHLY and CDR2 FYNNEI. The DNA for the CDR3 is TGTGCCAGCAGTCTAGCGGTTAGGAGCTCCTACGAGCAGTACTTC. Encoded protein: CASSLAVRSSYEQYF.

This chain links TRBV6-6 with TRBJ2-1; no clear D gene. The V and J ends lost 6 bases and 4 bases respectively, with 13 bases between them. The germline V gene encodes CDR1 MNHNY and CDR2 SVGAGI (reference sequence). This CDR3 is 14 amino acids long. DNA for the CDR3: TGTGCCAGCAGGGCGGAGAATTCTTACAATGAGCAGTTCTTC. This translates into CASRAENSYNEQFF.

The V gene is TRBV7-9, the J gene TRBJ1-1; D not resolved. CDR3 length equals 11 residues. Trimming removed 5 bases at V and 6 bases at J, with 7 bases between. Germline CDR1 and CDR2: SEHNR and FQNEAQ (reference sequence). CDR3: CASSPGPEAFF. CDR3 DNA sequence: TGTGCCAGCAGCCCTGGCCCTGAAGCTTTCTTT.

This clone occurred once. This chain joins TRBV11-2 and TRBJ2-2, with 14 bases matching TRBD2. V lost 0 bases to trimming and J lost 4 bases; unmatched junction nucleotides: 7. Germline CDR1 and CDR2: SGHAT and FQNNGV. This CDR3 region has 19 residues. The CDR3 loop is CASSLDPGLAGAGTGELFF. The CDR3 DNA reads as TGTGCCAGCAGCTTAGACCCGGGACTAGCGGGAGCGGGCACCGGGGAGCTGTTTTTT. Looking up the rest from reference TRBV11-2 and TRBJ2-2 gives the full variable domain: EAGVAQSPRYKIIEKRQSVAFWCNPISGHATLYWYQQILGQGPKLLIQFQNNGVVDDSQLPKDRFSAERLKGVDSTLKIQPAKLEDSAVYLCASSLDPGLAGAGTGELFFGEGSRLTVL.